What follows are 31 T cell receptor beta chains derived from one specimen sequenced in a study of cytomegalovirus exposure and HLA in healthy donors. Libraries were prepared by immunoSEQ multiplex PCR; TCRdb keeps only in-frame clonotypes and omits some of them. The sample lists around 150,000 clones; around nine tenths were seen once. The sequenced material came from PBMCs. These TCRs come from a woman under 30 in good health and CMV-seropositive.

CDR3 residues: CASSSTSGNGNEQFF. The CDR3 region has the DNA TGTGCCAGCAGCTCAACTAGCGGGAATGGGAATGAGCAGTTCTTC. This chain uses TRBV7-9 with TRBJ2-1; 10 positions agree with TRBD2. This CDR3 spans 15 amino acids. After removal of 4 bases from V and 7 bases from J, the junction contained 7 bases not matched to a gene. CDR1 is SEHNR and CDR2 is FQNEAQ in the germline V gene (reference sequence). The full variable domain, completed using reference TRBV7-9 and TRBJ2-1, is DTGVSQNPRHKITKRGQNVTFRCDPISEHNRLYWYRQTLGQGPEFLTYFQNEAQLEKSRLLSDRFSAERPKGSFSTLEIQRTEQGDSAMYLCASSSTSGNGNEQFFGPGTRLTVL.

In its sample, this clone was seen once. The V gene is TRBV4-2, the J gene TRBJ2-7, with TRBD1 matching 7 bases. The junction had 2 bases not matched to a gene; V was cut back by 3 bases and J by 0 bases. This CDR3 region has 14 residues. From germline, CDR1 is LGHNA and CDR2 YNFKEQ. The CDR3 nucleotides are TGTGCCAGCAGCCAGTGGGACAGCTCCTACGAGCAGTACTTC. As protein: CASSQWDSSYEQYF.

The chain employs TRBV28 and TRBJ1-1; D gene unclear. V lost 5 bases, J lost 5 bases, and 12 bases lay in between. From germline, CDR1 is MDHEN and CDR2 SYDVKM. The CDR3 has 13 residues. CDR3 in DNA: TGTGCCAGCAGTACCCGCGGAAGAACTGAAGCTTTCTTT. The encoded protein is CASSTRGRTEAFF. Combining the CDR3 with reference TRBV28 and TRBJ1-1 gives the whole variable domain DVKVTQSSRYLVKRTGEKVFLECVQDMDHENMFWYRQDPGLGLRLIYFSYDVKMKEKGDIPEGYSVSREKKERFSLILESASTNQTSMYLCASSTRGRTEAFFGQGTRLTVV.

In this sample, this clone turned up once. The gene calls are TRBV5-1 and TRBJ2-3, with D possibly matching TRBD1 (10 bases). V was clipped by 4 bases and J by 5 bases, with 26 bases between them. Germline V CDR1 and CDR2: SGHRS, YFSETQ. This CDR3 region has 18 residues. As DNA, the CDR3 is TGCGCCAGCAGCCGGGACAGGGGAGCGGGAGGCCTAGGAGATACGCAGTATTTT. Protein sequence: CASSRDRGAGGLGDTQYF.

The V gene is TRBV4-1, the J gene TRBJ1-3; 10 positions match TRBD1. V was pared by 4 bases and J by 8 bases, with 5 bases of the junction left unmatched. Looked up from germline, CDR1 is MGHRA and CDR2 is YSYEKL. The CDR3 is 14 residues long. The CDR3 loop reads CASSRRQGADTIYF. The CDR3 region has the DNA TGCGCCAGCAGCCGGCGACAGGGGGCAGACACCATATATTTT.

This chain links TRBV5-4 with TRBJ2-1; the D gene is possibly TRBD2 (7 bases). Germline loops: CDR1 SGHNT, CDR2 YYREEE (reference sequence). V was cut by 4 bases and J by 4 bases, with 21 bases left in between. The CDR3 is 17 amino acids. This CDR3 is CASSTGGGVWEYNEQFF. For the CDR3, the DNA is TGTGCCAGCAGCACCGGCGGGGGCGTATGGGAATACAATGAGCAGTTCTTC.

The rearrangement uses TRBV4-3 and TRBJ1-6; 9 positions match TRBD1. Losses at the gene ends were 4 bases for V and 7 bases for J; bases not matched to a gene: 5. Germline CDR1 and CDR2: LGHNA and YSLEER. The length of the CDR3 is 15 residues. CDR3 sequence: CASSLRQGENSPLHF. The CDR3 nucleotides read TGCGCCAGCAGCCTCAGACAGGGGGAGAATTCACCCCTCCACTTT.

The V call is TRBV7-2, the J call TRBJ1-3; D is uncertain. Between the trimmed V and J ends, which lost 5 bases and 0 bases, there was a span of 11 bases. CDR3 length: 15 amino acids. The V gene's germline CDR1 is SGHTA and CDR2 FQGNSA. The CDR3 region has the DNA TGTGCCAGCAGCCCCAGCGTACTCTCTGGAAACACCATATATTTT. It codes for CASSPSVLSGNTIYF.

This chain joins TRBV19 and TRBJ2-3; a possible D gene is TRBD2 (5 bases). V dropped 4 bases and J dropped 0 bases, with 17 bases sitting between them. Germline V gives CDR1 LNHDA, CDR2 SQIVND (reference sequence). This CDR3 has 17 residues. In DNA form, the CDR3 reads TGTGCCAGTAGTACCCTGGAGGCCGCCTCTAGCACAGATACGCAGTATTTT. Translated, it gives CASSTLEAASSTDTQYF.

This clone was seen a few times. This chain joins TRBV6-1 and TRBJ1-6; tentatively, D is TRBD1 (6 bases). The CDR3 sequence is 11 residues long. CDR1 and CDR2 from the germline V gene are MNHNS and SASEGT. V was cut by 6 bases and J by 13 bases, with 10 bases left in between. The CDR3 sequence: CASRDSAPLHF. As DNA, the CDR3 is TGTGCCAGCAGGGACAGTGCGCCCCTCCACTTT.

The chain uses TRBV28 and TRBJ2-6; D is undetermined. Germline V gene lookup returns CDR1 MDHEN and CDR2 SYDVKM. This CDR3 has 16 amino acids. The ends were cut back, 3 bases at V and 1 base at J, with 10 bases in the middle. The CDR3 coding sequence is TGTGCCAGCAGTTTGAGAGGAAATTCTGGGGCCAACGTCCTGACTTTC. Translation: CASSLRGNSGANVLTF.

The chain combines TRBV5-1 with TRBJ2-7, with 8 bases identical to TRBD1. Per germline, CDR1 SGHRS and CDR2 YFSETQ. The CDR3 consists of 15 residues. V dropped 4 bases and J dropped 2; count of bases not matched to a gene: 8. CDR3 loop: CASSQGDRTTYEQYF. The CDR3 nucleotides are TGCGCCAGCAGCCAAGGGGACAGGACAACCTACGAGCAGTACTTC.

The chain joins TRBV4-3 to TRBJ2-7; 9 positions agree with TRBD2. The CDR3 spans 17 residues. Germline trimming cut 1 base from V and 4 bases from J; bases unmatched to any gene: 11. Germline-derived CDR1 and CDR2 are LGHNA and YSLEER. CDR3 region: CASSQAAGRGGIYEQYF. CDR3 nucleotide sequence: TGCGCCAGCAGCCAAGCAGCGGGGCGGGGGGGCATTTACGAGCAGTACTTC.

The genes are TRBV2 and TRBJ2-4; perhaps TRBD1 as D (5 bases). Germline lookup yields CDR1 SNHLY and CDR2 FYNNEI. The V and J ends lost 6 bases and 0 bases respectively, with 9 bases between them. The CDR3 is 14 amino acids. CDR3 DNA sequence: TGTGCCAGCAGGGGGCTACTAGCCAAAAACATTCAGTACTTC. It translates to CASRGLLAKNIQYF.

This chain links TRBV10-3 with TRBJ2-3; 11 positions agree with TRBD1. Losses at the gene ends were 10 bases for V and 3 bases for J; bases not matched to a gene: 6. This CDR3 is 14 amino acids long. Germline CDR1 ENHRY, CDR2 SYGVKD. The DNA for the CDR3 is TGTGCCACCCAAGGACAGGGGGCTACAGATACGCAGTATTTT. Translation gives CATQGQGATDTQYF.

The chain uses TRBV5-4 and TRBJ2-7; weak D call: TRBD2 (6 bases). CDR3 length: 16 amino acids. Germline CDR1 is SGHNT and CDR2 is YYREEE (reference sequence). Trimming took off 6 bases at V and 1 base at J, with 20 bases between the two ends. CDR3 loop: CASTPEGGARSYEQYF. CDR3 nucleotide sequence: TGTGCCAGCACCCCCGAGGGCGGGGCGAGATCCTACGAGCAGTACTTC.

This clone was seen only once. This chain joins TRBV5-4 and TRBJ2-3, with TRBD2 matching 11 bases. The CDR3 spans 16 residues. With V trimmed by 4 bases and J by 2 bases, 6 bases remained unmatched. Germline values: CDR1 SGHNT, CDR2 YYREEE (reference sequence). CDR3 protein: CASSQTSGAFTDTQYF. Here the CDR3 DNA reads TGTGCCAGCAGCCAGACTAGCGGGGCCTTCACAGATACGCAGTATTTT.

This clone was counted once. The V gene is TRBV7-6, the J gene TRBJ1-3; the D gene is possibly TRBD1 (5 bases). The CDR3 contains 16 residues. V shed 0 bases and J shed 2 bases, with 11 bases lying between them. CDR1 is SGHVS and CDR2 is FNYEAQ in the germline V gene. The CDR3: CASSLAGREAGNTIYF. CDR3 sequence (DNA): TGTGCCAGCAGCTTAGCTGGCAGGGAGGCTGGAAACACCATATATTTT. Variable domain in full (rest from reference TRBV7-6 and TRBJ1-3): GAGVSQSPRYKVTKRGQDVALRCDPISGHVSLYWYRQALGQGPEFLTYFNYEAQQDKSGLPNDRFSAERPEGSISTLTIQRTEQRDSAMYRCASSLAGREAGNTIYFGEGSWLTVV.

V usage is TRBV6-1 and J usage is TRBJ1-2, with D perhaps matching TRBD1 (5 bases). The germline V gene encodes CDR1 MNHNS and CDR2 SASEGT. The CDR3 runs to 13 residues. V dropped 10 bases and J dropped 8 bases, with 20 bases sitting between them. In DNA, the CDR3 is TGTGCCACCCGGGGGGTCAGCGTGATGGGCTACACCTTC. Residues: CATRGVSVMGYTF.

V gene TRBV5-1 combines with J gene TRBJ1-2; D unresolved. V gave up 4 bases and J gave up 6 bases, with 10 bases separating them. The CDR3 totals 12 residues. CDR1 is SGHRS, CDR2 YFSETQ, per germline. CDR3 sequence: CASSPAGHGYTF. The CDR3 nucleotides are TGCGCCAGCAGCCCGGCTGGGCATGGCTACACCTTC.

The rearrangement links TRBV4-1 to TRBJ1-1, with 9 nucleotides matching TRBD1. V shed 3 bases, J shed 4 bases, and the junction held 9 bases outside the gene matches. This CDR3 has 16 amino acids. Germline V gene sequence: CDR1 MGHRA, CDR2 YSYEKL. The CDR3 loop reads CASSQDPGTGFTEAFF. The CDR3 coding sequence is TGCGCCAGCAGCCAGGACCCCGGGACAGGGTTCACTGAAGCTTTCTTT.

The rearrangement links TRBV9 to TRBJ2-1, with D perhaps matching TRBD2 (5 bases). The germline CDR1 and CDR2 sequences are SGDLS and YYNGEE. The CDR3 is 15 residues long. V lost 6 bases, J lost 2 bases, and 15 bases lay in between. The CDR3 region is CASKPAIGAYNEQFF. As DNA, the CDR3 is TGTGCCAGCAAGCCGGCTATCGGGGCCTACAATGAGCAGTTCTTC.

This sequence joins TRBV28 and TRBJ2-3; D not resolved. Germline V gene data show CDR1 as MDHEN and CDR2 as SYDVKM. Trimming took 5 bases from V and 7 from J, leaving 13 bases between them. The CDR3 has 13 residues. The CDR3 sequence: CASSLPQLHTQYF. For the CDR3, the DNA is TGTGCCAGCAGTCTCCCACAATTACATACGCAGTATTTT.

This chain connects TRBV2 to TRBJ2-7, with 8 bases that match TRBD1. Trimming at V came to 6 bases and at J to 7 bases, leaving 11 bases not matched to a gene. The germline CDR1 and CDR2 sequences are SNHLY and FYNNEI. The CDR3 sequence is 14 residues long. The CDR3 DNA follows: TGTGCCAGCAGGAGGGGACAGGAGATTCGGGAGCAGTACTTC. It encodes CASRRGQEIREQYF.

V usage is TRBV5-4 and J usage is TRBJ2-7; the D gene is possibly TRBD1 (6 bases). Germline CDR1 is SGHNT and CDR2 is YYREEE (reference sequence). With 6 bases removed from V and 0 bases from J, the gap between germline ends came to 10 bases. The length of the CDR3 is 13 residues. The CDR3: CASTPGHSYEQYF. CDR3 DNA: TGTGCCAGCACACCGGGACACTCCTACGAGCAGTACTTC.

The V and J genes are TRBV10-3 and TRBJ1-1; D is unclear. The CDR3 runs to 13 residues. The germline gives CDR1 ENHRY, CDR2 SYGVKD. Between the trimmed V and J ends, which lost 4 bases and 3 bases, there was a span of 9 bases. CDR3 nucleotides: TGTGCCATCAGTGGTCGCGCTTACACTGAAGCTTTCTTT. Translating it yields CAISGRAYTEAFF.

This sequence joins TRBV9 and TRBJ2-5; 9 nucleotides align to TRBD2. Germline lookup yields CDR1 SGDLS and CDR2 YYNGEE. With V trimmed by 0 bases and J by 5 bases, 5 bases remained unmatched. The length of the CDR3 is 15 residues. CDR3 in amino acids: CASSVDSGRGETQYF. In nucleotides, the CDR3 is TGTGCCAGCAGCGTAGATAGCGGGAGAGGCGAGACCCAGTACTTC.

DNA for the CDR3: TGTGCCAGCAGTTCTCCATTGGGGGGAGAAAAACTGTTTTTT. Residues: CASSSPLGGEKLFF. This chain joins TRBV27 and TRBJ1-4; possible D gene TRBD1, 5 bases. Trimming shortened V by 4 bases and J by 8 bases, and 14 bases separated the two germline ends. This CDR3 contains 14 residues. CDR1 is MNHEY and CDR2 is SMNVEV in the germline V gene (reference sequence).

The chain uses TRBV7-9 and TRBJ2-1; 13 bases line up with TRBD2. Germline loops: CDR1 SEHNR, CDR2 FQNEAQ (reference sequence). Trimming cost V 5 bases and J 10 bases; bases outside gene matches: 2. This CDR3 is 13 amino acids long. The CDR3 sequence: CASSGLAGDEQFF. CDR3 nucleotides: TGTGCCAGCAGCGGACTAGCGGGGGACGAGCAGTTCTTC. Complete variable domain (other parts from reference TRBV7-9 and TRBJ2-1): DTGVSQNPRHKITKRGQNVTFRCDPISEHNRLYWYRQTLGQGPEFLTYFQNEAQLEKSRLLSDRFSAERPKGSFSTLEIQRTEQGDSAMYLCASSGLAGDEQFFGPGTRLTVL.

A remark on this clone: Other DNA variants within this sample encode the same CDR3. The DNA for the CDR3 is TGTGCCAGCAGTTTCCGTGTTTACGAGCAGTACTTC. Protein product: CASSFRVYEQYF. The chain carries TRBV28 and TRBJ2-7; D call uncertain. Germline V gene sequence: CDR1 MDHEN, CDR2 SYDVKM. Trimming removed 3 bases from V and 4 bases from J, with 7 bases in between. The length of the CDR3 is 12 residues. Combining the CDR3 with reference TRBV28 and TRBJ2-7 gives the whole variable domain DVKVTQSSRYLVKRTGEKVFLECVQDMDHENMFWYRQDPGLGLRLIYFSYDVKMKEKGDIPEGYSVSREKKERFSLILESASTNQTSMYLCASSFRVYEQYFGPGTRLTVT.

The CDR3 sequence: CASSFARGGRTEAFF. The CDR3 DNA sequence: TGTGCCAGCAGCTTTGCGAGGGGGGGACGGACTGAAGCTTTCTTT. J is TRBJ1-1 and V is TRBV5-4; TRBD1 might be the D (6 bases). This CDR3 comprises 15 residues. Germline V CDR1 and CDR2: SGHNT, YYREEE (reference sequence). V lost 2 bases and J lost 5, with 16 bases in between.